The rows below give T cell receptor beta chains drawn from one sample of a study of blood T cell repertoires in COVID-19. Assay used: immunoSEQ multiplex PCR; TCRdb lists only in-frame clones, some missing. The table shows roughly 250,000 clones, with around four fifths occurring only once. Sequencing was performed on peripheral blood. These receptors all stem from a woman between 55 and 75 years old with active or convalescent COVID-19. CDR3s include the opening cysteine and the closing phenylalanine or tryptophan.

v_gene: TRBV7-2; j_gene: TRBJ2-5; CDR3aa: CASSLPGRVGQETQYF
v_gene: TRBV10-2; j_gene: TRBJ1-5; CDR3aa: CASSDSRQPQHF
v_gene: TRBV4-2; j_gene: TRBJ1-1; CDR3aa: CASSSPGTENTEAFF
v_gene: TRBV7-2; j_gene: TRBJ2-2; CDR3aa: CASSRDRRTGELFF
v_gene: TRBV6-5; j_gene: TRBJ1-3; CDR3aa: CASRQPGGDTIYF
v_gene: TRBV6-5; j_gene: TRBJ1-2; CDR3aa: CASSYGRGYGYTF
v_gene: TRBV18; j_gene: TRBJ2-5; CDR3aa: CASSLSGGPIQETQYF
v_gene: TRBV2; j_gene: TRBJ2-7; CDR3aa: CASSWTGEYEQYF
v_gene: TRBV11-2; j_gene: TRBJ2-2; CDR3aa: CASSSTWGARTGELFF
v_gene: TRBV5-6; j_gene: TRBJ1-1; CDR3aa: CASSRYRTLNTEAFF
v_gene: TRBV20-1; j_gene: TRBJ1-4; CDR3aa: CSASGQEKLFF
v_gene: TRBV5-6; j_gene: TRBJ1-5; CDR3aa: CASSSREYNQPQHF
v_gene: TRBV7-9; j_gene: TRBJ1-1; CDR3aa: CASSFPLYVMNTEAFF
v_gene: TRBV3-1/TRBV3-2; j_gene: TRBJ2-2; CDR3aa: CASTSRDRETGELFF
v_gene: TRBV19; j_gene: TRBJ1-3; CDR3aa: CASRQQPSSGNTIYF
v_gene: TRBV5-3; j_gene: TRBJ2-7; CDR3aa: CARSFAYEQYF
v_gene: TRBV6-5; j_gene: TRBJ2-2; CDR3aa: CASSYDRGRSTGELFF
v_gene: TRBV12-1; j_gene: TRBJ1-1; CDR3aa: CASSFERGRWTEAFF
v_gene: TRBV27; j_gene: TRBJ2-1; CDR3aa: CASSLTRGVSSEQFF
v_gene: TRBV11-3; j_gene: TRBJ1-1; CDR3aa: CASSLQENTEAFF
v_gene: TRBV12-1; j_gene: TRBJ2-5; CDR3aa: CASSIAGTTLQETQYF
v_gene: TRBV7-7; j_gene: TRBJ1-4; CDR3aa: CASSPTGGPNEKLFF
v_gene: TRBV28; j_gene: TRBJ1-5; CDR3aa: CASRVSTGYSNQPQHF
v_gene: TRBV20-1; j_gene: TRBJ1-1; CDR3aa: CSAIDFPSGLGTEAFF
v_gene: TRBV4-2; j_gene: TRBJ2-3; CDR3aa: CASSQEKREGVDTQYF
v_gene: TRBV28; j_gene: TRBJ1-5; CDR3aa: CASTPPVGIINQPQHF
v_gene: TRBV6-4; j_gene: TRBJ2-3; CDR3aa: CASSDGGWDTQYF
v_gene: TRBV20-1; j_gene: TRBJ2-4; CDR3aa: CSAPLEVIQYF
v_gene: TRBV12-3/TRBV12-4; j_gene: TRBJ1-2; CDR3aa: CASSPPGLGGYTF
v_gene: TRBV19; j_gene: TRBJ2-3; CDR3aa: CASSSPGTDTQYF
v_gene: TRBV19; j_gene: TRBJ1-3; CDR3aa: CASSIVFLVRGVFGNTIYF
v_gene: TRBV12-3/TRBV12-4; j_gene: TRBJ2-1; CDR3aa: CASKLRGEREFF
v_gene: TRBV5-8; j_gene: TRBJ1-4; CDR3aa: CASSLLDREREKLFF
v_gene: TRBV5-1; j_gene: TRBJ1-1; CDR3aa: CASSLLGIHEAFF
v_gene: TRBV21-1; j_gene: TRBJ2-1; CDR3aa: CASSKRTPGLAVGEQFF
v_gene: TRBV7-3; j_gene: TRBJ2-2; CDR3aa: CASSPGRGGELFF
v_gene: TRBV3-1/TRBV3-2; j_gene: TRBJ2-7; CDR3aa: CASSQAPNGDYEQYF
v_gene: TRBV7-9; j_gene: TRBJ2-1; CDR3aa: CASSLEGLAVYNEQFF
v_gene: TRBV18; j_gene: TRBJ1-1; CDR3aa: CASSPSHGEGRVAFF